These 26 T cell receptor beta chains were sequenced from one sample in a study of blood T cell repertoires in COVID-19. The repertoire was sequenced with immunoSEQ multiplex PCR; TCRdb's copy has only in-frame clones and lacks some. The table has 200,000 to 250,000 clones, roughly nine tenths seen once. Sequences were obtained from PBMCs or T cells enriched from blood (not recorded which). The source of these receptors is a woman in her thirties who had recovered from COVID-19.

This clone was seen once. J is TRBJ2-5 and V is TRBV6-1, with 7 bases aligning to TRBD1. The V gene's germline CDR1 is MNHNS and CDR2 SASEGT. The CDR3 length is 16 residues. Trimming removed 1 base from V and 5 bases from J; junction bases left unmatched: 10. This CDR3 is CASSEVFTGAQETQYF. DNA for the CDR3: TGTGCCAGCAGTGAAGTTTTCACAGGGGCGCAGGAGACCCAGTACTTC.

CDR3 bases: TGTGCCAGCAGCCAAATCACAGGGGCGGGAGAGACCCAGTACTTC. This encodes CASSQITGAGETQYF. The chain couples TRBV7-6 to TRBJ2-5, with 7 bases lining up with TRBD1. This CDR3 is built from 15 residues. Per the germline V gene, CDR1 is SGHVS and CDR2 is FNYEAQ. V gave up 5 bases and J gave up 4 bases; unmatched junction bases: 10.

The chain links TRBV6-5 to TRBJ1-6; TRBD1 agrees at 8 bases. From germline, CDR1 is MNHEY and CDR2 SVGAGI. This CDR3 spans 16 amino acids. With V trimmed by 0 bases and J by 6 bases, 4 bases remained unmatched. The CDR3 is CASSYSQGALNSPLHF. DNA for the CDR3: TGTGCCAGCAGTTACTCGCAGGGGGCACTTAATTCACCCCTCCACTTT.

This chain uses TRBV10-2 with TRBJ1-5; possibly TRBD1 for D (5 bases). Germline V gives CDR1 WSHSY, CDR2 SAAADI. Between the trimmed V and J ends, which lost 3 bases and 0 bases, there was a span of 15 bases. CDR3 size: 17 residues. The CDR3 DNA sequence: TGCGCCAGCAGTGATCCCTTCGGGGGGACTAGCAATCAGCCCCAGCATTTT. Protein: CASSDPFGGTSNQPQHF.

This sequence joins TRBV29-1 and TRBJ2-3; 9 nucleotides agree with TRBD2. J lost 5 bases, V lost 6 bases, and 18 bases had no gene match. Germline CDR1 and CDR2: SQVTM and ANQGSEA. This CDR3 is 17 amino acids long. The CDR3 coding sequence is TGCAGCGTGCGAGCTGGGCAAGCGGGGGGCCCGAGAGATACGCAGTATTTT. This translates into CSVRAGQAGGPRDTQYF.

This chain connects TRBV11-2 to TRBJ1-1; D is possibly TRBD1 (5 bases). Germline CDR1 and CDR2: SGHAT and FQNNGV. The V gene lost 5 bases and the J gene lost 8 bases, with 9 bases spanning the gap. This CDR3 region has 11 residues. The CDR3 reads CASSIRVEAFF. The CDR3, as DNA: TGTGCCAGCAGCATCAGGGTAGAAGCTTTCTTT.

This rearrangement joins TRBV11-2 to TRBJ1-2, with 7 bases that match TRBD1. Germline V gives CDR1 SGHAT, CDR2 FQNNGV. CDR3 length: 16 amino acids. Trimming removed 5 bases from V and 0 bases from J; junction bases left unmatched: 9. CDR3 nucleotide sequence: TGTGCCAGCAGCACTGACAGGGTAGGAGCTAACTATGGCTACACCTTC. Encoded protein: CASSTDRVGANYGYTF.

The rearrangement joins TRBV27 to TRBJ1-1; 8 nucleotides align to TRBD1. V gave up 5 bases and J gave up 8 bases; unmatched junction bases: 7. There are 13 residues in the CDR3. CDR1 and CDR2 (germline): MNHEY, SMNVEV (reference sequence). CDR3 coding DNA: TGTGCCAGCAGTCCCGGACAGGGAACCGAAGCTTTCTTT. This codes for CASSPGQGTEAFF.

V and J are TRBV6-2 or TRBV6-3 and TRBJ1-1, with D unclear. CDR3 length: 15 amino acids. Germline V gene sequence: CDR1 MNHEY, CDR2 SVGEGT. V was pared by 0 bases and J by 4 bases, with 12 bases between. For the CDR3, the DNA is TGTGCCAGCAGTTACTCGCTGCTTAGTTTCACTGAAGCTTTCTTT. Translating gives CASSYSLLSFTEAFF.

The chain links TRBV6-5 to TRBJ2-7, with 7 bases matching TRBD1. V gave up 2 bases and J gave up 2 bases; unmatched junction bases: 3. The CDR3 covers 14 residues. Germline V gene lookup returns CDR1 MNHEY and CDR2 SVGAGI. The CDR3 DNA follows: TGTGCCAGCAGTTACGAACAGGGGCCCTACGAGCAGTACTTC. Translated: CASSYEQGPYEQYF.

This chain joins TRBV10-3 and TRBJ1-1, with 9 bases fitting TRBD1. From germline, CDR1 is ENHRY and CDR2 SYGVKD. Losses at the gene ends were 6 bases for V and 3 bases for J; bases not matched to a gene: 8. This CDR3 contains 15 residues. As DNA, the CDR3 is TGTGCCATCAGGCGGGACAGGGAGGTTGACACTGAAGCTTTCTTT. Translation gives CAIRRDREVDTEAFF.

V usage is TRBV9 and J usage is TRBJ2-5; 9 nucleotides line up with TRBD1. From germline, CDR1 is SGDLS and CDR2 YYNGEE. This CDR3 spans 14 amino acids. V shed 0 bases, J shed 4 bases, and the junction held 1 base outside the gene matches. CDR3 nucleotides: TGTGCCAGCAGCGTAGGGGACAGGGTAGAGACCCAGTACTTC. This sequence encodes CASSVGDRVETQYF. Variable domain in full (rest from reference TRBV9 and TRBJ2-5): DSGVTQTPKHLITATGQRVTLRCSPRSGDLSVYWYQQSLDQGLQFLIQYYNGEERAKGNILERFSAQQFPDLHSELNLSSLELGDSALYFCASSVGDRVETQYFGPGTRLLVL.

This clone occurred a few times. The same CDR3 is also encoded by other DNA sequences in this sample. The V call is TRBV6-5, the J call TRBJ1-2; D remains unclear. The CDR3 length is 13 residues. V lost 2 bases, J lost 2 bases, and 6 bases lay in between. Germline-derived CDR1 and CDR2 are MNHEY and SVGAGI. CDR3 in DNA: TGTGCCAGCAGTTACGGCCGAAACTATGGCTACACCTTC. This translates into CASSYGRNYGYTF.

This chain uses TRBV7-9 with TRBJ1-6, with D perhaps TRBD1 (5 bases). The CDR3 contains 17 residues. Germline CDR1 is SEHNR and CDR2 is FQNEAQ (reference sequence). Trimming took off 7 bases at V and 5 bases at J, with 21 bases between the two ends. CDR3: CASTHLQEWGNNSPLHF. The CDR3 DNA reads as TGTGCCAGCACCCACCTGCAGGAGTGGGGCAATAATTCACCCCTCCACTTT. The full variable domain, in which reference TRBV7-9 and TRBJ1-6 provide the parts outside the CDR3, is DTGVSQNPRHKITKRGQNVTFRCDPISEHNRLYWYRQTLGQGPEFLTYFQNEAQLEKSRLLSDRFSAERPKGSFSTLEIQRTEQGDSAMYLCASTHLQEWGNNSPLHFGNGTRLTVT.

The chain couples TRBV15 to TRBJ1-1, with D tentatively TRBD1 (6 bases). Between the trimmed V and J ends, which lost 5 bases and 4 bases, there was a span of 17 bases. The germline CDR1 and CDR2 sequences are LNHNV and YYDKDF (reference sequence). This CDR3 is built from 15 residues. The CDR3 coding sequence is TGTGCCACCAGCCACGGGGGGGGGCTAGGCACTGAAGCTTTCTTT. Translated: CATSHGGGLGTEAFF. Using reference TRBV15 and TRBJ1-1 for the parts outside the CDR3, the full variable domain is DAMVIQNPRYQVTQFGKPVTLSCSQTLNHNVMYWYQQKSSQAPKLLFHYYDKDFNNEADTPDNFQSRRPNTSFCFLDIRSPGLGDTAMYLCATSHGGGLGTEAFFGQGTRLTVV.

This chain uses TRBV19 with TRBJ2-2, with D possibly TRBD1 on 6 matching bases. V was trimmed by 5 bases and J by 4 bases, leaving 14 bases between them. This CDR3 contains 15 residues. CDR1 is LNHDA, CDR2 SQIVND, per germline (reference sequence). CDR3 in amino acids: CASSVQGRITGELFF. The CDR3, as DNA: TGTGCCAGTAGTGTTCAGGGGCGGATCACCGGGGAGCTGTTTTTT.

This clone was observed a handful of times. J is TRBJ1-1 and V is TRBV29-1; perhaps TRBD1 as D (5 bases). The germline gives CDR1 SQVTM, CDR2 ANQGSEA. The CDR3 has 12 residues. Trimming cost V 5 bases and J 5 bases, with 12 bases left between them. The CDR3 sequence: CSVSVGGTEAFF. CDR3 sequence (DNA): TGCAGCGTTTCTGTGGGGGGGACTGAAGCTTTCTTT.

The rearrangement uses TRBV11-2 and TRBJ2-3, with 8 bases that match TRBD2. The germline CDR1 and CDR2 sequences are SGHAT and FQNNGV. This CDR3 region has 18 residues. V lost 5 bases and J lost 2; bases outside the gene matches: 15. The CDR3 DNA reads as TGTGCCAGCAGCCTCACCCTTCGGGGGGGGCCCCACACAGATACGCAGTATTTT. Protein sequence: CASSLTLRGGPHTDTQYF.

The chain links TRBV3-1 (or the pseudogene TRBV3-2) to TRBJ1-5; possible D gene TRBD1, 5 bases. Looked up from germline, CDR1 is LGHDT and CDR2 is YNNKEL (reference sequence). The germline V and J ends were trimmed by 0 bases and 6 bases, with 12 bases remaining between them. This CDR3 has 15 residues. CDR3 protein: CASSQDTGGGQPQHF. CDR3 nucleotide sequence: TGTGCCAGCAGCCAAGATACCGGGGGGGGTCAGCCCCAGCATTTT.

The rearrangement uses TRBV19 and TRBJ2-7; the match to TRBD1 covers 9 bases. Germline V gene sequence: CDR1 LNHDA, CDR2 SQIVND (reference sequence). J lost 5 bases, V lost 6 bases, and 11 bases had no gene match. This CDR3 contains 15 residues. CDR3 protein: CASSSRDRVFDEQYF. CDR3 sequence (DNA): TGTGCCAGTAGCAGCCGGGACAGGGTCTTCGACGAGCAGTACTTC.

As regards this clone: Other nucleotide sequences in the sample specify the same CDR3. The chain carries TRBV27 and TRBJ2-1; tentative D call: TRBD2 (5 bases). V lost 0 bases, J lost 2 bases, and 8 bases lay in between. The germline CDR1 and CDR2 sequences are MNHEY and SMNVEV (reference sequence). There are 15 residues in the CDR3. The CDR3 nucleotides are TGTGCCAGCAGTTTATCCTCGGGAACCTACAATGAGCAGTTCTTC. This translates into CASSLSSGTYNEQFF.

The chain is built from TRBV7-6 and TRBJ2-1; 13 nucleotides align to TRBD2. The CDR3 length is 15 residues. Trimming at V came to 5 bases and at J to 8 bases, leaving 6 bases not matched to a gene. The V gene's germline CDR1 is SGHVS and CDR2 FNYEAQ. In nucleotides, the CDR3 is TGTGCCAGCAGCCCTCGGACTAGCGGGGGTGATGAGCAGTTCTTC. It is translated as CASSPRTSGGDEQFF.

This chain joins TRBV7-2 and TRBJ1-2; D unclear. V lost 6 bases, J lost 5 bases, and 16 bases lay in between. Germline V gene sequence: CDR1 SGHTA, CDR2 FQGNSA. This CDR3 region has 14 residues. The CDR3 loop reads CASSLANPSYGYTF. The CDR3 DNA follows: TGTGCCAGCAGTCTAGCGAACCCGTCGTATGGCTACACCTTC.

In this sample, this clone turned up once. The chain is built from TRBV6-5 and TRBJ2-3; TRBD1 aligns across 7 bases. The CDR3 covers 15 residues. Germline loops: CDR1 MNHEY, CDR2 SVGAGI. V lost 6 bases and J lost 3; bases outside the gene matches: 9. The CDR3 loop is CASRLGDSHTDTQYF. CDR3 nucleotide sequence: TGTGCCAGCAGATTAGGGGACAGTCATACAGATACGCAGTATTTT.

V gene TRBV27 combines with J gene TRBJ1-5; 9 positions match TRBD1. Germline loops: CDR1 MNHEY, CDR2 SMNVEV (reference sequence). V was pared by 7 bases and J by 7 bases, with 17 bases of the junction left unmatched. There are 17 residues in the CDR3. In DNA, the CDR3 is TGTGCCAGCACTCCCCGAAAGACAGGGGGGATCCGCCAGCCCCAGCATTTT. Amino acid sequence: CASTPRKTGGIRQPQHF.

A single count supports this clone. This rearrangement joins TRBV4-3 to TRBJ2-1; 7 nucleotides agree with TRBD1. The germline CDR1 and CDR2 sequences are LGHNA and YSLEER. This CDR3 is 15 amino acids long. The ends lost 2 bases at V and 7 bases at J; junction bases unmatched: 8. The CDR3 region is CASSQTPTGQNEQFF. CDR3 in DNA: TGCGCCAGCAGCCAAACACCGACAGGGCAAAATGAGCAGTTCTTC.